The 18 T cell receptor beta chains presented below share a single source sample, sequenced in a study of Graves' ophthalmopathy and Graves' hyperthyroidism (dated by TCRdb to between 2018 and 2020). Data came from an Illumina HiSeq 2000. TCR beta CDR3 regions were amplified from RNA transcripts for repertoire sequencing. The first round of RT-PCR was done with HTBI primers and the Qiagen OneStep RT-PCR kit, and was followed by a second round of multiplex PCR, then size selection and purification. TCRdb reanalyzed the raw reads on its own, using fastp at Q25 for trimming and MiXCR for clone calling, and kept in-frame beta chains. Here each entry gathers all rows of one CDR3 protein and keeps the most common genes and DNA. For this sample the table gives more than 550,000 distinct CDR3 sequences, of which more than 40% were detected only once. About 3.3% of the sample comes from the top ten. The sequenced material came from peripheral blood. These receptors were obtained from an adult man with Graves' ophthalmopathy.

The rearrangement uses TRBV25-1 and TRBJ1-4, with D perhaps matching TRBD1 (6 bases). CDR3 length equals 14 residues. Trimming removed 4 bases at V and 6 bases at J, with 12 bases between. Germline CDR1 reads MGHDK; CDR2 reads SYGVNS. CDR3 nucleotides: TGTGCCAGCAGTGGTTGGGGGCCTGATGAAAAACTGTTTTTT. It translates to CASSGWGPDEKLFF.

The chain carries TRBV12-5 and TRBJ1-1; maybe TRBD1 (6 bases). The CDR3 is 18 amino acids. CDR1 is LGHNT and CDR2 is FRNRAP in the germline V gene. V lost 0 bases and J lost 3, with 20 bases in between. Written as DNA, the CDR3 is TGTGCTAGTGGTTTGGTAGGGGACATAATAGGGTGGGACACTGAAGCTTTCTTT. It translates to CASGLVGDIIGWDTEAFF.

This clonotype was counted at least ten times. The V call is TRBV11-1, the J call TRBJ1-4; 10 bases are shared with TRBD1. The V gene end was trimmed by 5 bases and the J gene end by 7 bases; junction bases not matched to a gene: 7. Germline CDR1 reads SGHAT; CDR2 reads FQDESV (reference sequence). The length of the CDR3 is 15 residues. The CDR3 sequence is CASSRQGALGEKLFF. In nucleotides, the CDR3 is TGTGCCAGCAGCAGACAGGGGGCGCTTGGTGAAAAACTGTTTTTT.

This clonotype was seen at least ten times. The chain couples TRBV25-1 to TRBJ2-3, with 14 bases lining up with TRBD2. Trimming at V came to 10 bases and at J to 4 bases, leaving 1 base not matched to a gene. Germline CDR1 is MGHDK and CDR2 is SYGVNS. The CDR3 is 13 amino acids. CDR3 bases: TGTGCCACGGGACTAGCGGGAGCAGATACGCAGTATTTT. Translating it yields CATGLAGADTQYF.

This clonotype was counted at least ten times. The chain has TRBV9 and TRBJ1-5, with D possibly TRBD1 on 6 matching bases. The CDR3 has 15 residues. The germline V gene encodes CDR1 SGDLS and CDR2 YYNGEE. Trimming took 2 bases from V and 4 from J, leaving 13 bases between them. The CDR3 loop is CASSVSGQMNQPQHF. DNA for the CDR3: TGTGCCAGCAGCGTTTCAGGACAGATGAATCAGCCCCAGCATTTT.

The chain carries TRBV15 and TRBJ1-6, with 9 bases lining up with TRBD1. This CDR3 has 15 residues. Germline V gene sequence: CDR1 LNHNV, CDR2 YYDKDF (reference sequence). J gave up 7 bases and V 4 bases, and 5 bases lay outside the gene matches. The CDR3 spells CATSTTDRGNSPLHF. CDR3 DNA: TGTGCCACCAGCACAACGGACAGGGGAAATTCACCCCTCCACTTT.

This rearrangement joins TRBV25-1 to TRBJ1-3; a possible D gene is TRBD1 (5 bases). Germline CDR1 and CDR2: MGHDK and SYGVNS. Trimming took off 2 bases at V and 7 bases at J, with 12 bases between the two ends. The CDR3 loop spans 14 amino acids. The CDR3 nucleotides read TGTGCCAGCAGTGAACAGGGACGGATGAACACCATATATTTT. It translates to CASSEQGRMNTIYF.

The J gene is TRBJ1-2, the V gene TRBV27; 7 bases line up with TRBD1. Germline V lookup: CDR1 MNHEY, CDR2 SMNVEV (reference sequence). The CDR3 totals 14 residues. V dropped 2 bases and J dropped 4; count of bases not matched to a gene: 4. This chain's CDR3 is CASSLKGAGYGYTF. The CDR3 nucleotides are TGTGCCAGCAGTTTAAAGGGGGCAGGCTATGGCTACACCTTC.

This clonotype has a count of ten or more. This sequence joins TRBV7-2 and TRBJ2-6, with TRBD2 identical over 7 bases. The trim removed 0 bases at V and 2 bases at J, leaving 7 bases unmatched. Germline V gene data show CDR1 as SGHTA and CDR2 as FQGNSA. This CDR3 spans 18 amino acids. Here the CDR3 DNA reads TGTGCCAGCAGCTTAGCGTATCAGCGGGGCGCTGGGGCCAACGTCCTGACTTTC. This encodes CASSLAYQRGAGANVLTF.

This clonotype was seen ten or more times. The chain carries TRBV7-2 and TRBJ1-3; D not resolved. V lost 1 base and J 1 base, leaving 5 bases between the germline ends. The CDR3 spans 14 residues. Per the germline V gene, CDR1 is SGHTA and CDR2 is FQGNSA. The CDR3 loop is CASSLEASGNTIYF. CDR3 bases: TGTGCCAGCAGCTTAGAGGCTTCTGGAAACACCATATATTTT.

In its sample, this clonotype was seen a few times. The chain uses TRBV30 and TRBJ2-7; D gene uncertain. CDR1 is GTSNPN and CDR2 is SVGIG in the germline V gene (reference sequence). There are 12 residues in the CDR3. Trimming left V 2 bases short and J 3 bases short, with 8 bases between. DNA of the CDR3: TGTGCCTGGAGTACTAACCTCTACGAGCAGTACTTC. Translation: CAWSTNLYEQYF.

The V call is TRBV7-3, the J call TRBJ2-1; 9 bases align to TRBD1. Trimming cost V 5 bases and J 4 bases; bases outside gene matches: 9. Germline V gives CDR1 SGHTA, CDR2 FQGTGA. There are 16 residues in the CDR3. The CDR3 loop reads CASSVEGQGSYNEQFF. CDR3 DNA: TGTGCCAGCAGCGTTGAGGGACAGGGTTCGTACAATGAGCAGTTCTTC.

Comments on this clonotype: Possible read error: a much larger clone is one base away. The chain recombines TRBV12-3 or TRBV12-4 with TRBJ1-2; 9 nucleotides agree with TRBD1. Trimming took 4 bases from V and 3 from J; bases not matched to a gene: 9. This CDR3 spans 16 amino acids. DNA for the CDR3: TGTGCCAGCAGTTCCGGGACAGGGCCCACCGACTATGGCTACACCTTC. This encodes CASSSGTGPTDYGYTF.

This clonotype has ten or more counts. The genes are TRBV7-2 and TRBJ1-5; 10 positions match TRBD1. Germline CDR1 reads SGHTA; CDR2 reads FQGNSA. CDR3 length equals 14 residues. V lost 9 bases and J lost 6; bases outside the gene matches: 8. Here the CDR3 DNA reads TGTGCCAGTAGTCCCGGGACAGGGGTTCAGCCCCAGCATTTT. Translating it yields CASSPGTGVQPQHF.

The chain joins TRBV15 to TRBJ1-2; maybe TRBD1 (6 bases). Per the germline V gene, CDR1 is LNHNV and CDR2 is YYDKDF (reference sequence). Trimming stripped 0 bases from V and 4 bases from J, with 15 bases between. The CDR3 spans 16 residues. CDR3 amino acids: CATSREFGGRGYGYTF. CDR3 coding DNA: TGTGCCACCAGCAGAGAATTTGGGGGGCGAGGCTATGGCTACACCTTC.

This clonotype was observed at least ten times. The chain links TRBV7-9 to TRBJ1-4, with D possibly being TRBD1 (5 bases). This CDR3 is 15 amino acids long. Germline CDR1 SEHNR, CDR2 FQNEAQ (reference sequence). The V gene lost 2 bases and the J gene lost 3 bases, with 10 bases spanning the gap. The CDR3 region is CASSLTGAPNEKLFF. CDR3 nucleotide sequence: TGTGCCAGCAGCTTAACCGGGGCACCTAATGAAAAACTGTTTTTT.

This clonotype was counted a few times. This chain links TRBV7-3 with TRBJ2-5; D remains unclear. Trimming pared 3 bases from V and 3 bases from J, leaving 11 bases between. Per the germline V gene, CDR1 is SGHTA and CDR2 is FQGTGA. This CDR3 contains 14 residues. DNA for the CDR3: TGTGCCAGCAGCTTCCCGGTCCGAGAAGAGACCCAGTACTTC. As protein: CASSFPVREETQYF.

The chain combines TRBV29-1 with TRBJ2-3; D is perhaps TRBD1 or TRBD2 (5 bases each). The CDR3 extends over 12 amino acids. Germline V lookup: CDR1 SQVTM, CDR2 ANQGSEA. The V and J ends lost 8 bases and 0 bases respectively, with 9 bases between them. The CDR3 DNA reads as TGCAGCCCTGGGGACAGCACAGATACGCAGTATTTT. Its translation: CSPGDSTDTQYF.